The clone carrying this TCR beta chain was picked up a small number of times. As originally analysed: Amplification with reference gene primers provided the estimates of nucleated cell counts. Only in-frame clones appear in the TCRdb table, and some are missing; sequencing was by immunoSEQ multiplex PCR. V and J calls and clone size are those listed in that table; D and trimming were worked out from the DNA. The profile covers 180,000 or so clones, with about three quarters appearing a single time and approximately 3% taken by the ten largest. This sample was taken from a study of blood T cell repertoires in COVID-19. The CDR3 runs to 14 residues. Germline CDR1 is SGHRS and CDR2 is YFSETQ. V lost 3 bases to trimming and J lost 6 bases; unmatched junction nucleotides: 6.

The genes are TRBV5-1 and TRBJ1-2; 9 bases agree with TRBD1. Sequencing was done on a sample of peripheral blood. The sequence came from a woman at least 80 years old with active or convalescent COVID-19. The DNA for the CDR3 is TGCGCCAGCAGCTCACAGGGGGCGCGGGATGGCTACACCTTC. Translating gives CASSSQGARDGYTF.